Each of the 31 T cell receptor beta chains below was sequenced from the same sample in a study of T cells in Graves' hyperthyroidism and ophthalmopathy. From RNA transcripts, TCR beta CDR3 regions were amplified. An initial round of RT-PCR targeting the TCR CDR3 relied on the HTBI primer set. TCRdb passed the multiplex PCR reads through MiXCR, listing each CDR3 protein once. The sample has roughly 400,000 distinct CDR3 sequences; about 15% are singletons. The sample consisted of blood. The receptor set was obtained from a woman between 18 and 30 years old with Graves' hyperthyroidism that later progressed to Graves' ophthalmopathy.

This clonotype came up many times. This rearrangement joins TRBV2 to TRBJ2-5, with D hard to call. Trimming removed 1 base from V and 2 bases from J, with 8 bases in between. From germline, CDR1 is SNHLY and CDR2 FYNNEI. This CDR3 spans 14 amino acids. The CDR3 is CASSEGTEQETQYF. The CDR3 region has the DNA TGTGCCAGCAGTGAAGGGACGGAGCAAGAGACCCAGTACTTC.

This clonotype was detected many times. The rearrangement joins TRBV6-1 to TRBJ2-7; no definite D call. Per the germline V gene, CDR1 is MNHNS and CDR2 is SASEGT. V gave up 7 bases and J gave up 4 bases, with 11 bases separating them. This CDR3 contains 12 residues. The CDR3 DNA is TGTGCCAGCACTTCCAGGCGGTACGAGCAGTACTTC. This sequence encodes CASTSRRYEQYF.

This clonotype was seen many times. The chain combines TRBV28 with TRBJ2-6; D uncertain. CDR3 length: 17 amino acids. V lost 3 bases, J lost 0 bases, and 12 bases lay in between. CDR1 and CDR2 from the germline V gene are MDHEN and SYDVKM. CDR3 residues: CASSLGILDSGANVLTF. The CDR3 DNA reads TGTGCCAGCAGTTTGGGGATTTTGGACTCTGGGGCCAACGTCCTGACTTTC.

This clonotype was observed a few times. The chain employs TRBV19 and TRBJ2-1; D is unclear. The CDR3 is 15 residues long. The V gene lost 4 bases and the J gene lost 2 bases, with 12 bases spanning the gap. The germline V gene encodes CDR1 LNHDA and CDR2 SQIVND (reference sequence). CDR3 in amino acids: CASSTVFGAYNEQFF. CDR3 nucleotide sequence: TGTGCCAGTAGTACCGTGTTCGGCGCCTACAATGAGCAGTTCTTC.

This clonotype was counted only a few times. This rearrangement joins TRBV6-1 to TRBJ2-5, with D possibly matching TRBD2 (5 bases). V dropped 0 bases and J dropped 1 base, with 12 bases sitting between them. Germline V lookup: CDR1 MNHNS, CDR2 SASEGT. This CDR3 contains 16 residues. The chain's CDR3 is CASSEAGVILQETQYF. As DNA, the CDR3 is TGTGCCAGCAGTGAAGCGGGAGTGATCCTCCAAGAGACCCAGTACTTC.

This clonotype was found many times. The chain combines TRBV6-1 with TRBJ2-4; D is tentatively TRBD1 or TRBD2 (5 bases each). Germline V lookup: CDR1 MNHNS, CDR2 SASEGT. Deletions cut 2 bases from V and 2 bases from J, with 10 bases between. The CDR3 loop spans 15 amino acids. CDR3 sequence (DNA): TGTGCCAGCAGTGAACGGGGCTTGCCCAAAAACATTCAGTACTTC. Encoded protein: CASSERGLPKNIQYF.

This clonotype was recorded many times. The J gene is TRBJ1-1, the V gene TRBV11-2; D gene ambiguous. The V gene's germline CDR1 is SGHAT and CDR2 FQNNGV. The ends were cut back, 0 bases at V and 3 bases at J, with 20 bases in the middle. The CDR3 is 18 amino acids. CDR3 sequence reads: CASSLDPGQQSRYTEAFF. The CDR3 bases are TGTGCCAGCAGCTTAGATCCTGGCCAGCAAAGTCGCTACACTGAAGCTTTCTTT.

This clonotype was seen ten or more times. The CDR3 nucleotides read TGTGCCAGCAGTTTCCGGGGACCGGGCGTTGAGGAAGCTTTCTTT. It is translated as CASSFRGPGVEEAFF. The chain carries TRBV28 and TRBJ1-1, with D perhaps TRBD1 (5 bases). Germline CDR1 MDHEN, CDR2 SYDVKM. This CDR3 is built from 15 residues. The V end was cut by 3 bases, the J end by 8 bases, with 19 bases between.

At least ten counts were recorded for this clonotype. The rearrangement uses TRBV7-2 and TRBJ1-2; 7 bases fit TRBD1. The V gene's germline CDR1 is SGHTA and CDR2 FQGNSA. V shed 6 bases, J shed 0 bases, and the junction held 10 bases outside the gene matches. This CDR3 spans 16 amino acids. CDR3 nucleotide sequence: TGTGCCAGCAGGATGGGACAGCCGCAAACTAACTATGGCTACACCTTC. Translating it yields CASRMGQPQTNYGYTF. Drawing the rest from reference TRBV7-2 and TRBJ1-2, the complete variable domain is GAGVSQSPSNKVTEKGKDVELRCDPISGHTALYWYRQSLGQGLEFLIYFQGNSAPDKSGLPSDRFSAERTGGSVSTLTIQRTQQEDSAVYLCASRMGQPQTNYGYTFGSGTRLTVV.

This clonotype was recorded at least ten times. This rearrangement joins TRBV6-1 to TRBJ1-3; D remains ambiguous. Per germline, CDR1 MNHNS and CDR2 SASEGT. This CDR3 comprises 13 residues. V was cut by 6 bases and J by 1 base, with 7 bases left in between. The CDR3: CASRDGSGNTIYF. CDR3 coding DNA: TGTGCCAGCAGGGACGGTTCTGGAAACACCATATATTTT.

This clonotype has a count of ten or more. The V call is TRBV28, the J call TRBJ2-1, with 7 bases matching TRBD1. V shed 6 bases, J shed 2 bases, and the junction held 4 bases outside the gene matches. CDR1 and CDR2 (germline): MDHEN, SYDVKM. The CDR3 is 14 residues long. The CDR3 here is CASRRDSPYNEQFF. In DNA, the CDR3 is TGTGCCAGCAGGAGGGACAGTCCCTACAATGAGCAGTTCTTC.

This clonotype came up a few times. The rearrangement joins TRBV5-1 to TRBJ2-1; D unclear. Germline assignment: CDR1 SGHRS and CDR2 YFSETQ. Trimming took 3 bases from V and 10 from J, leaving 14 bases between them. This CDR3 contains 13 residues. The CDR3 sequence: CASSSSEPLEQFF. DNA of the CDR3: TGCGCCAGCAGCTCTTCTGAGCCTTTAGAGCAGTTCTTC.

This clonotype has a count of ten or more. This chain joins TRBV5-1 and TRBJ2-1, with D tentatively TRBD1 (5 bases). This CDR3 spans 15 amino acids. CDR1 and CDR2 from the germline V gene are SGHRS and YFSETQ. V was cut by 6 bases and J by 8 bases, with 21 bases left in between. CDR3 sequence reads: CASKLHRPLKHEQFF. In DNA form, the CDR3 reads TGCGCCAGCAAACTTCACAGGCCCCTTAAGCATGAGCAGTTCTTC.

The table lists this clonotype with many counts. This chain links TRBV24-1 with TRBJ1-2; possible D gene TRBD1, 6 bases. CDR1 is KGHDR and CDR2 is SFDVKD in the germline V gene. This CDR3 has 15 residues. Trimming took off 3 bases at V and 3 bases at J, with 13 bases between the two ends. The CDR3 DNA is TGTGCCACCAGTGATCCAAGGACAGTGGACTATGGCTACACCTTC. Translating gives CATSDPRTVDYGYTF.

Worth noting for this clonotype: This may come from a read error, since a much larger clone is one base off. The chain employs TRBV28 and TRBJ2-3; the match to TRBD2 covers 9 bases. The CDR3 is made up of 17 amino acids. Germline CDR1 MDHEN, CDR2 SYDVKM. The V and J ends lost 2 bases and 4 bases, in that order; junction bases with no gene match: 10. CDR3 sequence (DNA): TGTGCCAGCAGTTTAGTTCGGCTAGCGGGACTCGCAGATACGCAGTATTTT. Its translation: CASSLVRLAGLADTQYF. Filled out from reference TRBV28 and TRBJ2-3, the complete variable domain reads DVKVTQSSRYLVKRTGEKVFLECVQDMDHENMFWYRQDPGLGLRLIYFSYDVKMKEKGDIPEGYSVSREKKERFSLILESASTNQTSMYLCASSLVRLAGLADTQYFGPGTRLTVL.

This clonotype occurred many times. CDR3 DNA sequence: TGTGCCAGCAGCTATGGGACTAGCGGGAAGGTAGATACGCAGTATTTT. It is translated as CASSYGTSGKVDTQYF. V gene TRBV7-9 combines with J gene TRBJ2-3; 13 nucleotides align to TRBD2. J gave up 5 bases and V 4 bases, and 6 bases lay outside the gene matches. Germline assignment: CDR1 SEHNR and CDR2 FQNEAQ (reference sequence). The CDR3 is 16 residues long. The whole variable domain, filled in from reference TRBV7-9 and TRBJ2-3, reads DTGVSQNPRHKITKRGQNVTFRCDPISEHNRLYWYRQTLGQGPEFLTYFQNEAQLEKSRLLSDRFSAERPKGSFSTLEIQRTEQGDSAMYLCASSYGTSGKVDTQYFGPGTRLTVL.

This clonotype was detected many times. The V and J genes are TRBV6-1 and TRBJ2-2; D is uncertain. The CDR3 consists of 11 residues. V was clipped by 7 bases and J by 8 bases, with 8 bases between them. Germline V lookup: CDR1 MNHNS, CDR2 SASEGT. CDR3 in amino acids: CASTARGELFF. Here the CDR3 DNA reads TGTGCCAGCACCGCCCGTGGGGAGCTGTTTTTT.

The sample holds many counts of this clonotype. This sequence joins TRBV3-1 and TRBJ2-1; D is possibly TRBD2 (5 bases). The germline gives CDR1 LGHDT, CDR2 YNNKEL (reference sequence). Between the trimmed V and J ends, which lost 0 bases and 9 bases, there was a span of 9 bases. The CDR3 length is 13 residues. For the CDR3, the DNA is TGTGCCAGCAGCCAAGACCTAGCAGCTGAGCAGTTCTTC. Protein product: CASSQDLAAEQFF.

This clonotype has at least ten counts. This chain uses TRBV19 with TRBJ2-5, with D possibly called TRBD1 or TRBD2 (5 bases each). The CDR3 has 16 residues. Germline values: CDR1 LNHDA, CDR2 SQIVND (reference sequence). V was cut by 5 bases and J by 1 base, with 17 bases left in between. CDR3 in amino acids: CASSGPPGTGQETQYF. The CDR3 nucleotides are TGTGCCAGTAGTGGGCCCCCCGGGACGGGCCAAGAGACCCAGTACTTC.

This clonotype has at least ten counts. The chain recombines TRBV4-2 with TRBJ1-1, with D possibly matching TRBD1 (6 bases). The CDR3 is 16 amino acids. The germline gives CDR1 LGHNA, CDR2 YNFKEQ. V lost 3 bases to trimming and J lost 5 bases, with 19 bases between them. The CDR3 DNA reads TGTGCCAGCAGCCACGCGCAGGGGCTGGCGGGTACTGAAGCTTTCTTT. This gives the protein CASSHAQGLAGTEAFF.

There are many counts of this clonotype. The chain joins TRBV2 to TRBJ2-1; unclear D gene. Germline CDR1 reads SNHLY; CDR2 reads FYNNEI. The CDR3 consists of 15 residues. V lost 4 bases and J 0 bases, leaving 10 bases between the germline ends. This CDR3 reads CASSGTLSSYNEQFF. CDR3 nucleotide sequence: TGTGCCAGCAGTGGCACACTTAGCTCCTACAATGAGCAGTTCTTC.

This clonotype was counted a few times. This chain uses TRBV12-3 or TRBV12-4 with TRBJ2-7; tentative D call: TRBD1 (5 bases). CDR3 length: 14 residues. The V and J ends lost 1 base and 3 bases respectively, with 10 bases between them. CDR3 sequence reads: CASSLVDSFYEQYF. The CDR3 coding sequence is TGTGCCAGCAGTTTAGTCGACAGTTTCTACGAGCAGTACTTC.

This clonotype was seen repeatedly, ten times or more. The CDR3 sequence is CASSPLGGPDEQYF. DNA for the CDR3: TGTGCCAGCAGTCCTCTGGGAGGGCCGGACGAGCAGTACTTC. The chain combines TRBV12-3 or TRBV12-4 with TRBJ2-7, with 7 positions matching TRBD2. This CDR3 region has 14 residues. Germline trimming cut 5 bases from V and 5 bases from J; bases unmatched to any gene: 9.

Turning to this clonotype: A much larger clonotype is one base distant, so this may be a read error. V is TRBV7-8 and J is TRBJ2-7, with 8 nucleotides matching TRBD2. There are 16 residues in the CDR3. Germline-derived CDR1 and CDR2 are SGHVS and FQNEAQ. The CDR3 loop reads CASSPGRVAGLYERYF. The CDR3, as DNA: TGTGCCAGCAGCCCCGGCCGGGTAGCGGGGTTATACGAGCGGTACTTC.

In the case of this clonotype: The junction departs from germline at one end; a sequencing error may be responsible. V is TRBV7-7 and J is TRBJ2-7; D not resolved. Germline V gives CDR1 SSHAT, CDR2 FNYEAQ (reference sequence). This CDR3 is built from 13 residues. The CDR3, as DNA: TGTGCTAGCAGCTTAGAGAAGGGATACGAGCAGTACTTC. Translation: CASSLEKGYEQYF. The full variable domain, rest sourced from reference TRBV7-7 and TRBJ2-7, is GAGVSQSPRYKVTKRGQDVTLRCDPISSHATLYWYQQALGQGPEFLTYFNYEAQPDKSGLPSDRFSAERPEGSISTLTIQRTEQRDSAMYRCASSLEKGYEQYFGPGTRLTVT.

This chain links TRBV9 with TRBJ2-4; the match to TRBD2 covers 11 bases. Losses at the gene ends were 0 bases for V and 0 bases for J; bases not matched to a gene: 8. The CDR3 loop spans 19 amino acids. Germline CDR1 reads SGDLS; CDR2 reads YYNGEE. The CDR3 loop reads CASSVGPGLAVLAKNIQYF. The CDR3, as DNA: TGTGCCAGCAGCGTAGGGCCGGGACTAGCGGTACTAGCCAAAAACATTCAGTACTTC.

This clonotype showed up many times. The chain recombines TRBV28 with TRBJ1-5, with 10 bases that match TRBD1. CDR3 length equals 14 residues. The junction had 7 bases not matched to a gene; V was cut back by 8 bases and J by 6 bases. CDR1 is MDHEN and CDR2 is SYDVKM in the germline V gene. The CDR3 sequence is CASSLRDRGQPQHF. The CDR3 nucleotides are TGTGCCAGCTCACTCCGGGACAGGGGTCAGCCCCAGCATTTT.

Ten or more counts support this clonotype. The CDR3 here is CASRVLATTSTDTQYF. The CDR3 bases are TGTGCCAGCAGGGTTCTAGCGACTACTAGCACAGATACGCAGTATTTT. The chain is built from TRBV6-1 and TRBJ2-3; possible D gene TRBD2, 6 bases. Deletions cut 6 bases from V and 0 bases from J, with 16 bases between. This CDR3 has 16 residues. Per germline, CDR1 MNHNS and CDR2 SASEGT.

This clonotype has a count of ten or more. The chain joins TRBV3-1 to TRBJ2-5, with 12 nucleotides matching TRBD2. The V and J ends lost 3 bases and 4 bases, in that order; junction bases with no gene match: 9. The CDR3 covers 17 residues. Germline values: CDR1 LGHDT, CDR2 YNNKEL (reference sequence). The CDR3 DNA follows: TGTGCCAGCAGCCAGAACCCTAGCGGGAGGGCCGGAGAGACCCAGTACTTC. Residues: CASSQNPSGRAGETQYF.

This clonotype occurred many times. The rearrangement uses TRBV28 and TRBJ2-4; perhaps TRBD2 as D (5 bases). With 5 bases removed from V and 0 bases from J, the gap between germline ends came to 26 bases. Per germline, CDR1 MDHEN and CDR2 SYDVKM. The CDR3 is made up of 20 amino acids. The CDR3 is CASSPLTRIAIRIAKNIQYF. Here the CDR3 DNA reads TGTGCCAGCAGTCCGCTTACTAGAATAGCGATTAGGATAGCCAAAAACATTCAGTACTTC.

This chain links TRBV27 with TRBJ2-1; no definite D call. Germline CDR1 reads MNHEY; CDR2 reads SMNVEV (reference sequence). V gave up 0 bases and J gave up 9 bases, with 12 bases separating them. The CDR3 is made up of 14 amino acids. The CDR3 DNA is TGTGCCAGCAGTTTATCTGCCTCCCCCCGTGAGCAGTTCTTC. This encodes CASSLSASPREQFF.